These 24 T cell receptor beta chains came from one sample sequenced in a study of OX40 agonist ivuxolimab in advanced cancers. Method: immunoSEQ multiplex PCR; TCRdb's copy keeps in-frame clones and lacks some. The sample lists 65,000 to 75,000 clones; 80% to 90% were seen once. Sequencing used CD4+ or CD8+ T cells sorted from blood, obtained in a trial of the OX40 agonist ivuxolimab. All receptors come from an adult with an advanced solid tumor such as melanoma, head and neck, liver or kidney cancer.

The gene calls are TRBV28 and TRBJ1-4, with D maybe TRBD1 (5 bases). The CDR3 has 14 amino acids. Trimming left V 5 bases short and J 15 bases short, with 22 bases between. In germline, CDR1 is MDHEN, CDR2 SYDVKM. The CDR3 nucleotides read TGTGCCAGCAGTCTCGGGACGGCCCCTCGGGTGATGTTTTTT. Protein: CASSLGTAPRVMFF. Together with reference TRBV28 and TRBJ1-4, the CDR3 gives the full variable domain: DVKVTQSSRYLVKRTGEKVFLECVQDMDHENMFWYRQDPGLGLRLIYFSYDVKMKEKGDIPEGYSVSREKKERFSLILESASTNQTSMYLCASSLGTAPRVMFFGSGTQLSVL.

The CDR3 nucleotides read TGTGCCAGCAGCTCCGGACAGGGGCGATACTATGGCTACACCTTC. Translated: CASSSGQGRYYGYTF. This chain connects TRBV7-6 to TRBJ1-2; 9 bases are shared with TRBD1. The CDR3 length is 15 residues. Germline assignment: CDR1 SGHVS and CDR2 FNYEAQ. Trimming removed 4 bases from V and 3 bases from J; junction bases left unmatched: 6. Drawing the rest from reference TRBV7-6 and TRBJ1-2, the complete variable domain is GAGVSQSPRYKVTKRGQDVALRCDPISGHVSLYWYRQALGQGPEFLTYFNYEAQQDKSGLPNDRFSAERPEGSISTLTIQRTEQRDSAMYRCASSSGQGRYYGYTFGSGTRLTVV.

This chain uses TRBV30 with TRBJ2-5; TRBD2 aligns across 8 bases. The CDR3 consists of 13 residues. Trimming took 4 bases from V and 3 from J; bases not matched to a gene: 4. Germline V gene lookup returns CDR1 GTSNPN and CDR2 SVGIG (reference sequence). The CDR3 sequence: CAWTGGFEETQYF. The CDR3 DNA sequence: TGTGCCTGGACGGGGGGGTTTGAAGAGACCCAGTACTTC.

This chain links TRBV7-2 with TRBJ1-2; D unclear. The CDR3 is 16 amino acids. Germline V CDR1 and CDR2: SGHTA, FQGNSA. The germline V and J ends were trimmed by 1 base and 0 bases, with 12 bases remaining between them. CDR3: CASSLVTGTSNYGYTF. CDR3 DNA sequence: TGTGCCAGCAGCTTAGTCACGGGAACCTCTAACTATGGCTACACCTTC. Full variable domain (missing parts from reference TRBV7-2 and TRBJ1-2): GAGVSQSPSNKVTEKGKDVELRCDPISGHTALYWYRQSLGQGLEFLIYFQGNSAPDKSGLPSDRFSAERTGGSVSTLTIQRTQQEDSAVYLCASSLVTGTSNYGYTFGSGTRLTVV.

V and J are TRBV7-8 and TRBJ1-2, with a weak D call TRBD1 (5 bases). The germline V gene has CDR1 SGHVS and CDR2 FQNEAQ. The CDR3 extends over 13 amino acids. The germline V and J ends were trimmed by 1 base and 5 bases, with 8 bases remaining between them. This chain's CDR3 is CASSLGDPYGYTF. CDR3 in DNA: TGTGCCAGCAGCTTAGGGGACCCGTATGGCTACACCTTC.

This chain links TRBV5-4 with TRBJ2-7; 11 bases agree with TRBD2. Germline CDR1 is SGHNT and CDR2 is YYREEE (reference sequence). V lost 4 bases and J lost 4; bases outside the gene matches: 4. This CDR3 has 14 amino acids. CDR3 protein: CASSPGLAGYEQYF. CDR3 in DNA: TGTGCCAGCAGCCCCGGACTAGCGGGTTACGAGCAGTACTTC.

This clone was seen a handful of times. The chain employs TRBV18 and TRBJ2-5; D possibly corresponds to TRBD2 (5 bases). This CDR3 is built from 14 residues. V dropped 3 bases and J dropped 1 base, with 9 bases sitting between them. Germline loops: CDR1 KGHSH, CDR2 LQKENI. The CDR3 here is CASSPVAGQETQYF. DNA of the CDR3: TGTGCCAGCTCACCGGTCGCGGGCCAAGAGACCCAGTACTTC. The variable domain in full, with the rest retrieved from reference TRBV18 and TRBJ2-5, is NAGVMQNPRHLVRRRGQEARLRCSPMKGHSHVYWYRQLPEEGLKFMVYLQKENIIDESGMPKERFSAEFPKEGPSILRIQQVVRGDSAAYFCASSPVAGQETQYFGPGTRLLVL.

The genes are TRBV2 and TRBJ1-1, with a tentative D call TRBD1 (6 bases). V dropped 4 bases and J dropped 1 base, with 10 bases sitting between them. The CDR3 totals 14 residues. The germline V gene has CDR1 SNHLY and CDR2 FYNNEI. CDR3 amino acids: CASSVQGANTEAFF. As DNA, the CDR3 is TGTGCCAGCAGTGTACAGGGCGCGAACACTGAAGCTTTCTTT.

The gene calls are TRBV5-1 and TRBJ2-5, with TRBD1 as a possible D gene (5 bases). Germline V lookup: CDR1 SGHRS, CDR2 YFSETQ. The CDR3 has 14 residues. Between the trimmed V and J ends, which lost 0 bases and 3 bases, there was a span of 9 bases. The CDR3 spells CASSLGSGKETQYF. CDR3 nucleotides: TGCGCCAGCAGCTTGGGTTCAGGGAAAGAGACCCAGTACTTC.

The chain couples TRBV6-5 to TRBJ2-3; 10 bases map to TRBD2. Per germline, CDR1 MNHEY and CDR2 SVGAGI. J was trimmed by 1 base and V by 3 bases; bases with no gene match: 4. CDR3 length equals 16 residues. This CDR3 is CASSYSSGRGTDTQYF. In nucleotides, the CDR3 is TGTGCCAGCAGTTATTCTAGCGGGAGAGGCACAGATACGCAGTATTTT.

This chain connects TRBV19 to TRBJ1-4; the match to TRBD1 covers 8 bases. The germline CDR1 and CDR2 sequences are LNHDA and SQIVND (reference sequence). The CDR3 consists of 16 residues. J lost 7 bases, V lost 2 bases, and 9 bases had no gene match. CDR3 sequence: CASSIHPAGGVEKLFF. CDR3 DNA: TGTGCCAGTAGTATACACCCCGCAGGGGGCGTTGAAAAACTGTTTTTT.

V and J are TRBV29-1 and TRBJ1-3; D is possibly TRBD1 (5 bases). The CDR3 runs to 15 residues. Germline CDR1 SQVTM, CDR2 ANQGSEA. Trimming stripped 0 bases from V and 0 bases from J, with 9 bases between. CDR3 region: CSVEDFTGSGNTIYF. The CDR3 DNA reads as TGCAGCGTTGAAGATTTTACAGGCTCTGGAAACACCATATATTTT.

The chain uses TRBV7-6 and TRBJ2-2; the D gene could be TRBD1 or TRBD2 (5 bases each). V was trimmed by 0 bases and J by 7 bases, leaving 9 bases between them. This CDR3 has 14 residues. The germline V gene encodes CDR1 SGHVS and CDR2 FNYEAQ. This chain's CDR3 is CASSLAGGFGELFF. CDR3 in DNA: TGTGCCAGCAGCTTAGCTGGGGGTTTCGGGGAGCTGTTTTTT.

This chain links TRBV28 with TRBJ2-3, with 9 bases aligning to TRBD1. J gave up 2 bases and V 5 bases, and 8 bases lay outside the gene matches. The length of the CDR3 is 16 residues. Germline values: CDR1 MDHEN, CDR2 SYDVKM. The CDR3 coding sequence is TGTGCCAGCAGTCGCGGCACAGGGGGCGTCACAGATACGCAGTATTTT. It encodes CASSRGTGGVTDTQYF.

In its sample, this clone was seen once. This chain uses TRBV18 with TRBJ2-5, with 7 positions matching TRBD2. Germline CDR1 is KGHSH and CDR2 is LQKENI. Losses at the gene ends were 4 bases for V and 5 bases for J; bases not matched to a gene: 7. The CDR3 totals 14 residues. DNA of the CDR3: TGTGCCAGCTCACGGCCTAGCGGATCGGAGACCCAGTACTTC. Encoded protein: CASSRPSGSETQYF.

The V gene is TRBV4-2, the J gene TRBJ2-1; 12 positions match TRBD2. The germline V gene encodes CDR1 LGHNA and CDR2 YNFKEQ. The CDR3 totals 18 residues. Trimming took 0 bases from V and 7 from J; bases not matched to a gene: 10. The CDR3 coding sequence is TGTGCCAGCAGCCAAGAAGGTGTAACTAGCGGGAGGTGGAATGAGCAGTTCTTC. This translates into CASSQEGVTSGRWNEQFF.

The chain uses TRBV30 and TRBJ1-6; 9 bases match TRBD1. Unmatched junction bases numbered 6, after V lost 6 bases and J lost 3 bases. Germline assignment: CDR1 GTSNPN and CDR2 SVGIG (reference sequence). The CDR3 contains 15 residues. The CDR3 sequence is CACSQGQGYNSPLHF. The CDR3, as DNA: TGTGCCTGCTCTCAGGGACAGGGCTATAATTCACCCCTCCACTTT.

Worth noting for this clone: Relative to the germline gene, one junction end is altered; a read error may explain this. This rearrangement joins TRBV7-9 to TRBJ2-1, with D uncertain. Germline loops: CDR1 SEHNR, CDR2 FQNEAQ (reference sequence). The CDR3 is made up of 15 amino acids. This CDR3 is CASQGLLSSYNEQLF. DNA for the CDR3: TGTGCCAGCCAAGGGCTACTGAGCTCCTACAATGAGCAGCTCTTC.

The genes are TRBV9 and TRBJ2-3; no clear D gene. The CDR3 extends over 12 amino acids. Germline V gene sequence: CDR1 SGDLS, CDR2 YYNGEE. Trimming shortened V by 5 bases and J by 6 bases, and 10 bases separated the two germline ends. CDR3 DNA: TGTGCCAGCAGTTCTCATGCGGATACGCAGTATTTT. Protein sequence: CASSSHADTQYF.

The chain links TRBV4-3 to TRBJ2-1; 15 nucleotides agree with TRBD2. The J segment lost 9 bases and the V segment lost 1 base, leaving 1 base of the junction unmatched. The CDR3 length is 15 residues. CDR1 LGHNA and CDR2 YSLEER come from the germline V gene. The CDR3 sequence: CASSQGTSGRGEQFF. The CDR3, as DNA: TGCGCCAGCAGCCAAGGGACTAGCGGGAGGGGTGAGCAGTTCTTC.

The CDR3 DNA sequence: TGTGCCAGCAGCATCACTAGGGGGATTAAGTACTTC. Protein sequence: CASSITRGIKYF. This rearrangement joins TRBV7-9 to TRBJ2-4, with D maybe TRBD1 (6 bases). CDR3 length: 12 amino acids. CDR1 SEHNR and CDR2 FQNEAQ come from the germline V gene (reference sequence). Trimming left V 5 bases short and J 14 bases short, with 16 bases between.

The J gene is TRBJ2-2, the V gene TRBV9, with 7 bases matching TRBD1. V lost 7 bases, J lost 5 bases, and 14 bases stayed unmatched. Germline loops: CDR1 SGDLS, CDR2 YYNGEE. This CDR3 has 16 residues. As DNA, the CDR3 is TGTGCCAGCGGTCCCACAGGGGATTTTAGGACCGGGGAGCTGTTTTTT. It specifies CASGPTGDFRTGELFF.

CDR3 amino acids: CASSITGTGAGANVLTF. The CDR3, as DNA: TGTGCCAGTAGTATCACCGGGACAGGGGCTGGGGCCAACGTCCTGACTTTC. This chain joins TRBV19 and TRBJ2-6; TRBD1 aligns across 10 bases. With V trimmed by 3 bases and J by 2 bases, 4 bases remained unmatched. Germline lookup yields CDR1 LNHDA and CDR2 SQIVND (reference sequence). The CDR3 is 17 amino acids.

This chain connects TRBV29-1 to TRBJ2-1; 8 nucleotides match TRBD2. The CDR3 loop spans 14 amino acids. V was clipped by 7 bases and J by 2 bases; unmatched bases: 7. Looked up from germline, CDR1 is SQVTM and CDR2 is ANQGSEA. The CDR3 DNA sequence: TGCAGCGGAGTACTAGCGGTGACCTACAATGAGCAGTTCTTC. Its protein is CSGVLAVTYNEQFF.